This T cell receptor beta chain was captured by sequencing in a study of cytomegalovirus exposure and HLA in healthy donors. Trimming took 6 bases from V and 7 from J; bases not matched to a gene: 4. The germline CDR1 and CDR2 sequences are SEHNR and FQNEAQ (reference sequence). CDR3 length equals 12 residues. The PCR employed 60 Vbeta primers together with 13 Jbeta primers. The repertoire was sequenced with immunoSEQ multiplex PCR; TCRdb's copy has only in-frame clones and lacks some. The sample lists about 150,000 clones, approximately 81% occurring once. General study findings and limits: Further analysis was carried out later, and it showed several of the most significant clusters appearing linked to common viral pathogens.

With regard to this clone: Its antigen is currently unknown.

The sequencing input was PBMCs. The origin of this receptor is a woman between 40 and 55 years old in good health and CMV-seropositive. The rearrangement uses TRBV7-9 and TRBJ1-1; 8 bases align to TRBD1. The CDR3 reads CASSPGGSEAFF. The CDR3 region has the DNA TGTGCCAGCAGTCCAGGGGGCAGTGAAGCTTTCTTT.